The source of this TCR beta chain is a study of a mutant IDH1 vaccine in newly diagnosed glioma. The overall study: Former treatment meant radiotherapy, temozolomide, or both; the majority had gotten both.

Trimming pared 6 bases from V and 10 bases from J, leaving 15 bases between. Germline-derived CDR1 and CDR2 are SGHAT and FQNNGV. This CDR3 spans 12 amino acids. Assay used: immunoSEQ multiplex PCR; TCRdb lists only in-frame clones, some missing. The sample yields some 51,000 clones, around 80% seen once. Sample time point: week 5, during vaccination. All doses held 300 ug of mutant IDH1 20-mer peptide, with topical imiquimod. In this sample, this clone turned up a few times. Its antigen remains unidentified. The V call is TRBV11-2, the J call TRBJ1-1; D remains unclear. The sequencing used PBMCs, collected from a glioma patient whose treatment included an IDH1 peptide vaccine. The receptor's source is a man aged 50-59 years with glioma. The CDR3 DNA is TGTGCCAGCAGACCTCGGGCCTTGGGAGCTTTCTTT. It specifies CASRPRALGAFF. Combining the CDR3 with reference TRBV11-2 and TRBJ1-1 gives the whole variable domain EAGVAQSPRYKIIEKRQSVAFWCNPISGHATLYWYQQILGQGPKLLIQFQNNGVVDDSQLPKDRFSAERLKGVDSTLKIQPAKLEDSAVYLCASRPRALGAFFGQGTRLTVV.